One and the same sample provided the 5 T cell receptor beta chains below, sequenced in a study of blood T cell repertoires in COVID-19. Libraries were prepared by immunoSEQ multiplex PCR; TCRdb keeps only in-frame clonotypes and omits some of them. The sample includes about 240,000 clones, around 81% of them seen just once. The sequenced material came from peripheral blood. These receptors all stem from a woman aged 60-75 years with active or convalescent COVID-19.

The genes are TRBV4-1 and TRBJ2-6; no firm D call. Per the germline V gene, CDR1 is MGHRA and CDR2 is YSYEKL. CDR3 length: 15 amino acids. V was cut by 1 base and J by 3 bases, with 7 bases left in between. CDR3 amino acids: CASSQGFSGANVLTF. The CDR3 DNA sequence: TGCGCCAGCAGCCAAGGGTTCAGTGGGGCCAACGTCCTGACTTTC.

The chain uses TRBV6-1 and TRBJ1-5; D is unclear. Germline V gene data show CDR1 as MNHNS and CDR2 as SASEGT. The V end lost 2 bases, the J end lost 5 bases, and 7 bases lay between the germline ends. This CDR3 contains 13 residues. CDR3 nucleotides: TGTGCCAGCAGTGAACGAGTGGATCAGCCCCAGCATTTT. Translation: CASSERVDQPQHF.

The chain is built from TRBV30 and TRBJ1-5; 7 positions agree with TRBD1. The germline CDR1 and CDR2 sequences are GTSNPN and SVGIG (reference sequence). The V segment lost 3 bases and the J segment 2 bases; nucleotides outside the gene matches: 7. This CDR3 contains 15 residues. In nucleotides, the CDR3 is TGTGCCTGGAGCTCAGGACAGGACGGCAATCAGCCCCAGCATTTT. This gives the protein CAWSSGQDGNQPQHF.

V and J are TRBV15 and TRBJ1-2; tentative D call: TRBD1 (5 bases). Per germline, CDR1 LNHNV and CDR2 YYDKDF (reference sequence). The CDR3 spans 15 residues. With 2 bases removed from V and 5 bases from J, the gap between germline ends came to 15 bases. The CDR3, as DNA: TGTGCCACCAGCAGACAGTCTCGTGGGGCGTATGGCTACACCTTC. Amino acid sequence: CATSRQSRGAYGYTF. Full variable domain (outside the CDR3, taken from reference TRBV15 and TRBJ1-2): DAMVIQNPRYQVTQFGKPVTLSCSQTLNHNVMYWYQQKSSQAPKLLFHYYDKDFNNEADTPDNFQSRRPNTSFCFLDIRSPGLGDTAMYLCATSRQSRGAYGYTFGSGTRLTVV.

Note on this clone: At one end, the junction sequence differs from germline, possibly due to a read error. CDR3 coding DNA: TGCGCCAGCACCTTGGGGGCAGGGGCGATCTCTGGAAACACCATATATTTT. Its protein is CASTLGAGAISGNTIYF. The chain couples TRBV5-1 to TRBJ1-3; weak D call: TRBD1 (6 bases). The CDR3 is 17 amino acids. Looked up from germline, CDR1 is SGHRS and CDR2 is YFSETQ. The variable domain in full, completed from reference TRBV5-1 and TRBJ1-3, reads KAGVTQTPRYLIKTRGQQVTLSCSPISGHRSVSWYQQTPGQGLQFLFEYFSETQRNKGNFPGRFSGRQFSNSRSEMNVSTLELGDSALYLCASTLGAGAISGNTIYFGEGSWLTVV.